This T cell receptor beta chain was sequenced in a study of blood T cell repertoires in COVID-19. Background on the study: Sites in the United States, Italy and Spain provided acute and convalescent COVID-19 samples. The analysed material was cDNA or gDNA that came from T cells, B-cell-depleted T cells, or PBMCs.

Here immunoSEQ multiplex PCR was the method, and the copy in TCRdb shows in-frame clones only, minus some. The sample yields 63,000 or so clones, around 83% seen once. Trimming left V 4 bases short and J 5 bases short, with 18 bases between. CDR3 length: 16 residues. The TCR was taken from a man between 65 and 85 years old with active COVID-19. The sequenced sample was peripheral blood. V usage is TRBV23-1 and J usage is TRBJ2-1, with TRBD1 as a possible D gene (6 bases). Being an ORF, TRBV23-1 has a function that is uncertain. The CDR3 loop reads CASSPNGPGVDNEQFF. The CDR3 DNA reads TGCGCCAGCAGTCCCAATGGTCCAGGGGTGGACAATGAGCAGTTCTTC.